The 11 T cell receptor beta chains below all came from one sample that was sequenced in a study of blood T cells in healthy people across ages. A second PCR of 7 to 11 cycles used a sample-barcoded 5' primer and a J-beta primer mix. TCRdb redid the calling of the 5' RACE reads with MiXCR, one entry per CDR3 protein. In the table there are 250,000 to 300,000 distinct CDR3 sequences, roughly a quarter of which are singletons. The material sequenced was blood. The receptors originated from a woman in her 70s in good health.

V gene TRBV6-4 combines with J gene TRBJ2-1, with TRBD1 as a possible D gene (5 bases). Germline V gene sequence: CDR1 MRHNA, CDR2 SNTAGT. The length of the CDR3 is 16 residues. The V end was cut by 4 bases, the J end by 8 bases, with 21 bases between. CDR3 sequence (DNA): TGTGCCAGCAGTGCACTCCCCACCTCAGCAGGGTATGAGCAGTTCTTC. Amino acids: CASSALPTSAGYEQFF.

The rearrangement joins TRBV29-1 to TRBJ2-7, with 9 bases fitting TRBD1. The CDR3 contains 11 residues. The germline gives CDR1 SQVTM, CDR2 ANQGSEA. After removal of 6 bases from V and 6 bases from J, the junction contained 3 bases not matched to a gene. The CDR3 region has the DNA TGCAGCGTCCGGACAGGGGTCGAGCAGTACTTC. Residues: CSVRTGVEQYF.

The chain combines TRBV10-3 with TRBJ2-7; D is unresolved. V lost 4 bases to trimming and J lost 2 bases, with 9 bases between them. Germline V gives CDR1 ENHRY, CDR2 SYGVKD. The CDR3 extends over 13 amino acids. CDR3 region: CAISAVQTYEQYF. CDR3 DNA: TGTGCCATCAGTGCGGTCCAGACCTACGAGCAGTACTTC.

The V gene is TRBV20-1, the J gene TRBJ2-5; TRBD1 aligns across 8 bases. The J call may be in error: the DNA end matches TRBJ2-7 better. Germline V gene sequence: CDR1 DFQATT, CDR2 SNEGSKA (reference sequence). This CDR3 has 14 amino acids. This CDR3 reads CSAKRGQVGYEQYF. The CDR3 coding sequence is TGCAGTGCCAAAAGGGGACAGGTGGGCTACGAGCAGTACTTC.

CDR3 residues: CASSGTGSYEQYF. In nucleotides, the CDR3 is TGTGCCAGCAGTGGGACGGGTTCCTACGAGCAGTACTTC. This chain connects TRBV28 to TRBJ2-5, with D perhaps matching TRBD1 or TRBD2 (5 bases each). The last part of the DNA fits TRBJ2-7 better; the J call may be wrong. Germline V gene lookup returns CDR1 MDHEN and CDR2 SYDVKM. The CDR3 is 13 residues long.

This clonotype was counted only a few times. The V call is TRBV5-1, the J call TRBJ1-1, with 7 bases fitting TRBD1. V lost 4 bases to trimming and J lost 7 bases; unmatched junction nucleotides: 13. The CDR3 is 15 residues long. Germline V gives CDR1 SGHRS, CDR2 YFSETQ. This chain's CDR3 is CASSTNPGTENEAFF. DNA for the CDR3: TGCGCCAGCAGCACGAACCCCGGGACAGAAAATGAAGCTTTCTTT. The whole variable domain, remainder taken from reference TRBV5-1 and TRBJ1-1, is KAGVTQTPRYLIKTRGQQVTLSCSPISGHRSVSWYQQTPGQGLQFLFEYFSETQRNKGNFPGRFSGRQFSNSRSEMNVSTLELGDSALYLCASSTNPGTENEAFFGQGTRLTVV.

This clonotype has just a few counts. The genes are TRBV18 and TRBJ2-7; D unclear. The V end was cut by 3 bases, the J end by 1 base, with 10 bases between. The CDR3 is 14 amino acids. CDR1 and CDR2 (germline): KGHSH, LQKENI. The chain's CDR3 is CASSPAGGSYEQYF. The CDR3 region has the DNA TGTGCCAGCTCACCCGCTGGTGGTTCCTACGAGCAGTACTTC.

A few counts support this clonotype. The chain recombines TRBV6-6 with TRBJ1-1; 10 bases agree with TRBD1. The CDR3 contains 14 residues. The germline V gene has CDR1 MNHNY and CDR2 SVGAGI (reference sequence). V was clipped by 6 bases and J by 6 bases; unmatched bases: 7. The CDR3 protein is CASRRTGGYAEAFF. The CDR3 DNA is TGTGCCAGCAGGCGGACAGGGGGTTACGCTGAAGCTTTCTTT.

The rearrangement joins TRBV20-1 to TRBJ1-2; D possibly corresponds to TRBD1 (6 bases). Germline V gene data show CDR1 as DFQATT and CDR2 as SNEGSKA (reference sequence). This CDR3 comprises 12 residues. Between the trimmed V and J ends, which lost 5 bases and 8 bases, there was a span of 15 bases. CDR3 nucleotide sequence: TGCAGTGCTCCTACAGGGAATGGGGGCTACACCTTC. Encoded protein: CSAPTGNGGYTF.

V gene TRBV2 combines with J gene TRBJ2-7; perhaps TRBD1 as D (5 bases). V lost 5 bases and J 0 bases, leaving 11 bases between the germline ends. Germline loops: CDR1 SNHLY, CDR2 FYNNEI. CDR3 length: 14 residues. The CDR3 nucleotides read TGTGCCAGCAGTTTTGACAGACGCTCCTACGAGCAGTACTTC. Protein product: CASSFDRRSYEQYF.

The CDR3 spells CSVSAGGFEPQPQHF. The CDR3 nucleotides are TGCAGTGTCTCAGCGGGTGGGTTTGAGCCTCAGCCCCAGCATTTT. This rearrangement joins TRBV20-1 to TRBJ1-5; D remains unclear. V was shortened by 7 bases and J by 6 bases, with 22 bases between the two germline ends. There are 15 residues in the CDR3. Germline CDR1 reads DFQATT; CDR2 reads SNEGSKA (reference sequence).